This entry features one T cell receptor beta chain sequence. Only a few counts were recorded for this clonotype. What antigen it recognizes has not been identified. Base qualities are missing; no much larger clone stands one base away. This record belongs to a study of spatial heterogeneity in lung cancer (dated by TCRdb to about 2019). Turning to the overall study: More beta-chain than alpha-chain transcripts were consistently detected, likely reflecting higher beta-chain transcript abundance. At surgery, both alpha and beta chains were TCR-sequenced in around 240 tumor regions, fewer than 85 matched nontumor lung samples and around 50 PBMC samples. TCR transcript counts in tumor regions correlated strongly with a T cell transcriptional module score from matched bulk RNA-seq. Nonsynonymous mutation counts, determined by whole-exome sequencing of tumor tissue, were related to TCR repertoire features. In the raw uncorrected reads, each unique combination of TCR and UMI appeared more than ten times on average. TCR alpha and beta repertoires were quantitatively compared across multiple tumor regions, matched nontumor lung and blood in non-small cell lung cancer.

V gives up 7 bases and J gives up 6 bases, and the segment between their germline ends measures 10 bases. Counted from cysteine to phenylalanine, this CDR3 has 13 amino acids. The read is trimmed to its CDR3 DNA, 39 bases read in frame from base 1. Looking up the germline V gene yields CDR1 SGHTA and CDR2 FQGNSA. The sample's time point, from its label and the paper: sample taken at primary tumor resection. The donors were fewer than 90 patients from the lung TRACERx cohort who had early-stage, untreated non-small cell lung cancer. For TCR sequencing, whole RNA was extracted from tumor and nontumor lung tissue, or from cryopreserved PBMC samples, and no cell sorting was done. A patient was chosen for TCR sequencing only when enough RNA was available from at least two tumor regions. Before being selected, tumor and adjacent nontumor lung specimens were reviewed by a lung pathologist. Here is what the overall study found, with its caveats: Confirming at a functional level the hypothesis that regional TCRs recognize regional mutations was considered to require additional single-cell paired TCR alpha and beta sequencing. Counts of ubiquitous and regional expanded TCRs correlated with counts of ubiquitous and regional nonsynonymous mutations, respectively. Estimated TCR-seq coverage of tumor T cells was only about 7.4% for alpha chains and 12% to 15% for beta chains. The tumor nonsynonymous mutation count correlated with the number of expanded alpha and beta TCRs within the tumor.

Library preparation used 5' RACE. The sequencer listed for this sample is NextSeq 500. To allow correction of PCR and sequencing errors, the TCR library protocol tagged every TCR cDNA molecule with a unique molecular identifier. The published analysis was carried out like this. TCR identification, UMI-based error correction and CDR3 extraction were all carried out with Decombinator tools. TCRs above a frequency of 2 per 1,000, corresponding to the top 1% of the tumor frequency distribution, were defined as expanded. Expanded tumor TCRs statistically deemed absent (corrected P<0.05) from at least one tumor region were classed as regional, and all other expanded tumor TCRs were classed as ubiquitous. Rényi diversity was computed with the R vegan package after subsampling each repertoire 100 times to 5,000 TCRs. CDR3 similarity networks were constructed using string-kernel similarity of amino acid triplets, with links drawn between CDR3s whose pairwise similarity was above 0.82. Through fastp at Q25 and MiXCR, TCRdb rebuilt clones from the public reads, retaining in-frame beta chains. Rows are combined by CDR3 protein, so each entry shows the most common genes and DNA. What appears here as the V and J calls and clone size reflects TCRdb's work, not the paper's. In this sample the table shows thousands of distinct CDR3 sequences, under 20% of which occur a single time. Around 12% of the sample is in the top ten clones.

The sequence came from a female donor with early-stage non-small cell lung cancer. Sequencing used lung tumor tissue, obtained at surgery. This receptor chain uses TRBV7-2 and TRBJ1-6, with no confidently assigned D gene. The CDR3 corresponds to CASNIGFNSPLHF. The nucleotide sequence is TGTGCCAGCAACATAGGTTTTAATTCACCCCTCCACTTT. The variable domain in full, with residues beyond the CDR3 obtained from the reference TRBV7-2 and TRBJ1-6 genes, is GAGVSQSPSNKVTEKGKDVELRCDPISGHTALYWYRQSLGQGLEFLIYFQGNSAPDKSGLPSDRFSAERTGGSVSTLTIQRTQQEDSAVYLCASNIGFNSPLHFGNGTRLTVT.